These 32 T cell receptor beta chains were all obtained from the same sample, sequenced in a study of glioma-infiltrating T cells after dendritic cell vaccination. TCRdb's copy holds only in-frame clones and misses some; the assay was immunoSEQ multiplex PCR. The sample carries 85,000 to 110,000 clones, roughly 79% recorded once. The specimen was blood, collected before dendritic cell vaccination. All receptors derive from a human donor with glioblastoma.

This rearrangement joins TRBV5-5 to TRBJ2-2, with D tentatively TRBD1 (6 bases). V dropped 2 bases and J dropped 0 bases, with 14 bases sitting between them. Germline V lookup: CDR1 SGHKS, CDR2 YYEKEE (reference sequence). CDR3 size: 17 residues. For the CDR3, the DNA is TGTGCCAGCAGCTTCGACCGACAGGTATCGAACACCGGGGAGCTGTTTTTT. It translates to CASSFDRQVSNTGELFF.

Only a few counts were recorded for this clone. The chain uses TRBV4-1 and TRBJ1-5; D possibly corresponds to TRBD1 (5 bases). Trimming took off 4 bases at V and 7 bases at J, with 14 bases between the two ends. Per the germline V gene, CDR1 is MGHRA and CDR2 is YSYEKL. The CDR3 runs to 14 residues. The CDR3 loop reads CASSRLPQGQPQHF. As DNA, the CDR3 is TGCGCCAGCAGCCGTCTCCCGCAGGGACAGCCCCAGCATTTT.

The chain uses TRBV5-5 and TRBJ2-7; 9 nucleotides line up with TRBD1. With V trimmed by 1 base and J by 3 bases, 2 bases remained unmatched. Per germline, CDR1 SGHKS and CDR2 YYEKEE (reference sequence). CDR3 length: 14 amino acids. CDR3 residues: CASSLWDRDYEQYF. CDR3 coding DNA: TGTGCCAGCAGCTTGTGGGACAGGGACTACGAGCAGTACTTC.

The chain employs TRBV7-6 and TRBJ1-1; unclear D gene. The CDR3 spans 16 residues. Trimming removed 1 base from V and 0 bases from J, with 12 bases in between. In germline, CDR1 is SGHVS, CDR2 FNYEAQ. For the CDR3, the DNA is TGTGCCAGCAGCTTAGTTCTGGGAGAGGTGAACACTGAAGCTTTCTTT. Encoded protein: CASSLVLGEVNTEAFF.

V usage is TRBV4-1 and J usage is TRBJ1-1; D uncertain. Trimming removed 0 bases from V and 1 base from J, with 6 bases in between. This CDR3 has 14 amino acids. Germline V lookup: CDR1 MGHRA, CDR2 YSYEKL. Written as DNA, the CDR3 is TGCGCCAGCAGCCAAGAAAACGGGAACACTGAAGCTTTCTTT. Translating gives CASSQENGNTEAFF.

The chain carries TRBV4-1 and TRBJ2-5; D uncertain. Per germline, CDR1 MGHRA and CDR2 YSYEKL. The CDR3 runs to 13 residues. V lost 1 base and J lost 2, with 5 bases in between. Here the CDR3 reads CASSQVTQETQYF. In DNA form, the CDR3 reads TGCGCCAGCAGCCAAGTTACTCAAGAGACCCAGTACTTC.

The gene calls are TRBV6-5 and TRBJ1-6; possibly TRBD1 for D (6 bases). V was shortened by 5 bases and J by 8 bases, with 13 bases between the two germline ends. CDR3 length equals 14 residues. Germline lookup yields CDR1 MNHEY and CDR2 SVGAGI. The CDR3 region is CASSGDRWDSPLHF. In nucleotides, the CDR3 is TGTGCCAGCAGTGGCGACAGGTGGGATTCACCCCTCCACTTT.

About this clone itself: No conserved phenylalanine or tryptophan ends this CDR3, so it is likely a read error. The chain links TRBV2 to TRBJ2-7; 8 bases align to TRBD2. The CDR3 is 13 residues long. V lost 5 bases and J lost 3; bases outside the gene matches: 3. CDR1 is SNHLY, CDR2 FYNNEI, per germline. Here the CDR3 DNA reads TGTGCCAGCAGTTCCAGCGGGGGCTACGAGCAGTACCTC. The encoded protein is CASSSSGGYEQYL.

This chain joins TRBV28 and TRBJ1-2; D gene ambiguous. Germline CDR1 MDHEN, CDR2 SYDVKM. CDR3 length: 11 amino acids. Trimming removed 3 bases at V and 6 bases at J, with 5 bases between. CDR3 sequence: CASSFVDGYTF. CDR3 DNA: TGTGCCAGCAGTTTTGTCGATGGCTACACCTTC.

The chain is built from TRBV2 and TRBJ2-5, with TRBD1 matching over 8 bases. The CDR3 contains 14 residues. Germline values: CDR1 SNHLY, CDR2 FYNNEI. V was clipped by 10 bases and J by 1 base; unmatched bases: 8. The CDR3: CATRQGITQETQYF. The CDR3 DNA reads as TGTGCCACGCGACAGGGGATTACCCAAGAGACCCAGTACTTC.

The chain combines TRBV30 with TRBJ1-1; possibly TRBD1 for D (6 bases). The CDR3 consists of 15 residues. V lost 0 bases and J 0 bases, leaving 11 bases between the germline ends. CDR1 and CDR2 (germline): GTSNPN, SVGIG (reference sequence). The CDR3 DNA is TGTGCCTGGAGTGTTCGGACAGAAATGAACACTGAAGCTTTCTTT. This codes for CAWSVRTEMNTEAFF.

The chain couples TRBV7-9 to TRBJ2-7; 8 bases agree with TRBD1. This CDR3 is built from 15 residues. Germline V gene data show CDR1 as SEHNR and CDR2 as FQNEAQ (reference sequence). V was clipped by 7 bases and J by 3 bases; unmatched bases: 11. The CDR3 loop is CASTDRLTGDYEQYF. DNA for the CDR3: TGTGCCAGCACCGACCGATTGACAGGGGACTACGAGCAGTACTTC.

This chain links TRBV6-1 with TRBJ2-7, with 9 bases aligning to TRBD1. V shed 1 base, J shed 2 bases, and the junction held 6 bases outside the gene matches. The germline V gene encodes CDR1 MNHNS and CDR2 SASEGT. This CDR3 is 16 amino acids long. The chain's CDR3 is CASSEVFGQGTYEQYF. The CDR3 DNA follows: TGTGCCAGCAGTGAAGTGTTCGGACAGGGGACCTACGAGCAGTACTTC.

V and J are TRBV7-9 and TRBJ2-1; TRBD2 might be the D (6 bases). With 6 bases removed from V and 4 bases from J, the gap between germline ends came to 19 bases. This CDR3 has 16 amino acids. The germline V gene encodes CDR1 SEHNR and CDR2 FQNEAQ (reference sequence). In nucleotides, the CDR3 is TGTGCCAGCAGTCAAAGTCGGGACTGGATATACAATGAGCAGTTCTTC. It yields the protein CASSQSRDWIYNEQFF.

V gene TRBV4-1 combines with J gene TRBJ2-3, with 9 positions matching TRBD2. Germline CDR1 is MGHRA and CDR2 is YSYEKL. The CDR3 consists of 18 residues. V gave up 7 bases and J gave up 0 bases; unmatched junction bases: 14. CDR3 coding DNA: TGCGCCAGCATGACAAATAAGGGGAGCGGGGGGAGCACAGATACGCAGTATTTT. Residues: CASMTNKGSGGSTDTQYF.

This clone occurred a few times. The V and J genes are TRBV5-6 and TRBJ1-6, with a weak D call TRBD1 (5 bases). CDR1 is SGHDT, CDR2 YYEEEE, per germline. This CDR3 is 14 amino acids long. Trimming shortened V by 6 bases and J by 8 bases, and 15 bases separated the two germline ends. In DNA form, the CDR3 reads TGTGCCAGCACGCAAAAAAGGGGTTATTCACCCCTCCACTTT. Translated: CASTQKRGYSPLHF.

Remarks on this clone: At the DNA level, this CDR3 is encoded by other sequences in the same sample as well. Here the CDR3 DNA reads TGTGCCAGCAGCCAAGGCGGCAGGGTGAATTCACCCCTCCACTTT. It codes for CASSQGGRVNSPLHF. V is TRBV4-2 and J is TRBJ1-6, with a possible D match to TRBD1 (5 bases). The V gene's germline CDR1 is LGHNA and CDR2 YNFKEQ. V lost 1 base and J lost 7, with 11 bases in between. This CDR3 spans 15 amino acids.

This chain connects TRBV6-5 to TRBJ2-3; 9 nucleotides align to TRBD1. Trimming at V came to 5 bases and at J to 1 base, leaving 4 bases not matched to a gene. This CDR3 has 15 residues. The germline V gene encodes CDR1 MNHEY and CDR2 SVGAGI. The chain's CDR3 is CASSHRGLGTDTQYF. CDR3 nucleotide sequence: TGTGCCAGCAGTCACAGGGGGCTCGGCACAGATACGCAGTATTTT.

The chain recombines TRBV19 with TRBJ1-5; TRBD1 matches 8 bases. CDR3 length: 15 residues. With 1 base clipped from V and 4 bases from J, the junction kept 3 bases outside the gene matches. Looked up from germline, CDR1 is LNHDA and CDR2 is SQIVND (reference sequence). The chain's CDR3 is CASSIGQGANQPQHF. In DNA, the CDR3 is TGTGCCAGTAGTATAGGGCAGGGGGCGAATCAGCCCCAGCATTTT.

The rearrangement links TRBV7-9 to TRBJ1-4; tentatively, D is TRBD1 (5 bases). Germline CDR1 SEHNR, CDR2 FQNEAQ (reference sequence). The CDR3 consists of 14 residues. Trimming cost V 1 base and J 8 bases, with 11 bases left between them. CDR3 sequence: CASSLGSGDEKLFF. The CDR3 DNA follows: TGTGCCAGCAGCTTAGGATCGGGGGACGAAAAACTGTTTTTT. The full variable domain, its missing parts supplied by reference TRBV7-9 and TRBJ1-4, is DTGVSQNPRHKITKRGQNVTFRCDPISEHNRLYWYRQTLGQGPEFLTYFQNEAQLEKSRLLSDRFSAERPKGSFSTLEIQRTEQGDSAMYLCASSLGSGDEKLFFGSGTQLSVL.

The chain uses TRBV4-3 and TRBJ1-4; 8 nucleotides align to TRBD1. Trimming cost V 0 bases and J 2 bases; bases outside gene matches: 8. Looked up from germline, CDR1 is LGHNA and CDR2 is YSLEER. The CDR3 length is 18 residues. CDR3 residues: CASSQEAGGFRTNEKLFF. DNA of the CDR3: TGCGCCAGCAGCCAAGAGGCAGGGGGCTTTCGGACTAATGAAAAACTGTTTTTT.

The chain has TRBV4-1 and TRBJ2-2, with unresolved D. Germline V gene lookup returns CDR1 MGHRA and CDR2 YSYEKL. The CDR3 totals 14 residues. V shed 0 bases and J shed 5 bases, with 7 bases lying between them. The CDR3 nucleotides read TGCGCCAGCAGCCAAGATCTAGTAACCGGGGAGCTGTTTTTT. This codes for CASSQDLVTGELFF.

The V and J genes are TRBV7-8 and TRBJ2-3; no firm D call. Germline assignment: CDR1 SGHVS and CDR2 FQNEAQ. The CDR3 spans 12 residues. Trimming pared 3 bases from V and 4 bases from J, leaving 5 bases between. As DNA, the CDR3 is TGTGCCAGCAGCTTCTATGCAGATACGCAGTATTTT. The encoded protein is CASSFYADTQYF.

The chain links TRBV11-3 to TRBJ2-1; 7 bases line up with TRBD2. CDR3 length: 14 residues. CDR1 and CDR2 (germline): SGHNT, YENEEA. The junction had 6 bases not matched to a gene; V was cut back by 4 bases and J by 6 bases. The CDR3 DNA reads as TGTGCCAGCAGCTCCTCCCCGGGGGGCAATGAGCAGTTCTTC. Its translation: CASSSSPGGNEQFF.

This chain uses TRBV7-9 with TRBJ2-5; 9 positions agree with TRBD1. CDR3 size: 16 residues. From germline, CDR1 is SEHNR and CDR2 FQNEAQ (reference sequence). V lost 1 base to trimming and J lost 6 bases; unmatched junction nucleotides: 9. CDR3 residues: CASSLGGTGRVKTQYF. CDR3 DNA sequence: TGTGCCAGCAGCTTAGGGGGGACAGGGCGTGTGAAGACCCAGTACTTC.

The J gene is TRBJ2-7, the V gene TRBV9; D is perhaps TRBD1 (6 bases). This CDR3 contains 15 residues. The germline V and J ends were trimmed by 3 bases and 3 bases, with 16 bases remaining between them. Per germline, CDR1 SGDLS and CDR2 YYNGEE. CDR3 protein: CASSGGTGLLYEQYF. CDR3 DNA: TGTGCCAGCAGCGGGGGTACAGGGCTTCTCTACGAGCAGTACTTC.

This chain uses TRBV9 with TRBJ2-6; D may be TRBD1 (5 bases). V was cut by 4 bases and J by 0 bases, with 8 bases left in between. CDR1 is SGDLS and CDR2 is YYNGEE in the germline V gene. There are 15 residues in the CDR3. The CDR3: CASSLDSSGANVLTF. The CDR3 DNA reads as TGTGCCAGCAGCCTCGACAGCTCTGGGGCCAACGTCCTGACTTTC.

This clone came up many times. V gene TRBV14 combines with J gene TRBJ1-1; D gene uncertain. This CDR3 region has 13 residues. The germline V gene has CDR1 SGHDN and CDR2 FVKESK. Trimming shortened V by 4 bases and J by 0 bases, and 6 bases separated the two germline ends. In DNA, the CDR3 is TGTGCCAGCAGCCTGGAGATGAACACTGAAGCTTTCTTT. Amino acids: CASSLEMNTEAFF.

The CDR3 loop reads CASGPRTGRHTGELFF. The CDR3 DNA reads TGTGCTAGTGGTCCCCGGACAGGGAGGCACACCGGGGAGCTGTTTTTT. The gene calls are TRBV12-5 and TRBJ2-2, with 8 bases lining up with TRBD1. V shed 5 bases and J 3 bases; nucleotides not matched to a gene: 8. The CDR3 has 16 amino acids. The germline V gene encodes CDR1 LGHNT and CDR2 FRNRAP.

V gene TRBV27 combines with J gene TRBJ2-1; 11 bases align to TRBD2. Germline loops: CDR1 MNHEY, CDR2 SMNVEV (reference sequence). The CDR3 length is 16 residues. With 5 bases clipped from V and 6 bases from J, the junction kept 9 bases outside the gene matches. CDR3: CASSTGTSGVRNEQFF. CDR3 DNA: TGTGCCAGCAGTACCGGGACTAGCGGAGTCCGCAATGAGCAGTTCTTC.

The rearrangement links TRBV25-1 to TRBJ1-1; TRBD1 agrees at 8 bases. V shed 5 bases and J 1 base; nucleotides not matched to a gene: 6. The CDR3 is made up of 15 amino acids. Germline V gene data show CDR1 as MGHDK and CDR2 as SYGVNS. CDR3 in DNA: TGTGCCAGCAGTTTAATCGGACAGGGGAACACTGAAGCTTTCTTT. It is translated as CASSLIGQGNTEAFF.

The CDR3 sequence is CASSPSGQGSGELFF. The CDR3 nucleotides are TGTGCCAGCTCACCATCGGGACAGGGCTCCGGGGAGCTGTTTTTT. The chain uses TRBV18 and TRBJ2-2; 9 bases are shared with TRBD1. The V and J ends lost 2 bases and 6 bases, in that order; junction bases with no gene match: 4. This CDR3 contains 15 residues. CDR1 and CDR2 from the germline V gene are KGHSH and LQKENI.